This passage covers 13 T cell receptor beta chains from one sample sequenced in a study of blood T cells in healthy people across ages. With a J-beta primer mix and a sample-barcoded 5' primer, a second PCR ran about 7 to 12 cycles. TCRdb re-called the 5' RACE reads through MiXCR, storing one row per CDR3 protein. The sample has roughly 1,500,000 distinct CDR3 sequences, 30% to 35% seen once; the top ten hold about 11%. Material for sequencing was blood. The receptors were sampled from a woman in her thirties in good health.

This clonotype was seen repeatedly, ten times or more. This rearrangement joins TRBV20-1 to TRBJ2-7, with 9 bases aligning to TRBD1. The V gene's germline CDR1 is DFQATT and CDR2 SNEGSKA (reference sequence). The CDR3 spans 16 residues. With V trimmed by 6 bases and J by 4 bases, 16 bases remained unmatched. CDR3 in DNA: TGCAGTGCCCTGGGACAGGGTGTCTCGGGTCGGTACGAGCAGTACTTC. It encodes CSALGQGVSGRYEQYF.

This clonotype was counted a few times. The CDR3 spells CASSLAPTTGAGQPQHF. The DNA for the CDR3 is TGCGCCAGCAGCTTGGCCCCCACGACGGGGGCAGGGCAGCCCCAGCATTTT. The chain links TRBV5-1 to TRBJ1-5, with D perhaps TRBD1 (6 bases). The germline V gene encodes CDR1 SGHRS and CDR2 YFSETQ. V lost 0 bases and J lost 7, with 20 bases in between. The CDR3 sequence is 17 residues long.

This clonotype was observed many times. V and J are TRBV4-1 and TRBJ2-5, with 9 positions matching TRBD2. In germline, CDR1 is MGHRA, CDR2 YSYEKL. Trimming at V came to 3 bases and at J to 7 bases, leaving 9 bases not matched to a gene. The CDR3 is made up of 15 amino acids. CDR3 bases: TGCGCCAGCAGCCACGAGACTAGCGGCGCAGGGACCCAGTACTTC. It translates to CASSHETSGAGTQYF.

J is TRBJ1-4 and V is TRBV27; D perhaps matches TRBD1 (5 bases). V lost 4 bases and J lost 0, with 12 bases in between. The CDR3 sequence is 16 residues long. Germline V gives CDR1 MNHEY, CDR2 SMNVEV (reference sequence). For the CDR3, the DNA is TGTGCCAGCAGTTATCGGGGGTATGCAACTAATGAAAAACTGTTTTTT. It encodes CASSYRGYATNEKLFF.

This clonotype was counted between two and nine times. J is TRBJ2-5 and V is TRBV20-1, with D possibly matching TRBD1 (6 bases). From germline, CDR1 is DFQATT and CDR2 SNEGSKA (reference sequence). Trimming removed 5 bases from V and 2 bases from J, with 15 bases in between. CDR3 length: 14 amino acids. The CDR3 sequence is CSAPWGPVQETQYF. The CDR3 DNA reads as TGCAGTGCTCCTTGGGGGCCTGTTCAAGAGACCCAGTACTTC.

The V and J genes are TRBV9 and TRBJ2-1; 9 nucleotides line up with TRBD2. Germline CDR1 SGDLS, CDR2 YYNGEE. V was clipped by 1 base and J by 0 bases; unmatched bases: 2. The CDR3 is 16 residues long. The CDR3 DNA sequence: TGTGCCAGCAGCGTACTAGCGGGAAACTCCTACAATGAGCAGTTCTTC. This gives the protein CASSVLAGNSYNEQFF.

Notes on this clonotype: A read error is possible here, since a much larger clone lies one base away. This chain links TRBV29-1 with TRBJ1-2; TRBD1 matches at 9 bases. The CDR3 length is 13 residues. From germline, CDR1 is SQVTM and CDR2 ANQGSEA. J lost 8 bases, V lost 4 bases, and 8 bases had no gene match. For the CDR3, the DNA is TGCAGCGTTGGCCCCGGACAGGGGTTCGGCTACACCTTC. As protein: CSVGPGQGFGYTF.

The chain couples TRBV5-3 to TRBJ2-5, with D tentatively TRBD1 (6 bases). TRBV5-3 is an ORF, and what it does is uncertain. Deletions cut 4 bases from V and 0 bases from J, with 16 bases between. The CDR3 has 16 amino acids. CDR3 amino acids: CARSMRTERYQETQYF. In DNA, the CDR3 is TGTGCCAGAAGCATGAGGACAGAAAGGTACCAAGAGACCCAGTACTTC.

The chain employs TRBV20-1 and TRBJ2-5; D unclear. The last part of the DNA fits TRBJ2-7 better; the J call may be wrong. Germline CDR1 and CDR2: DFQATT and SNEGSKA (reference sequence). The length of the CDR3 is 13 residues. The CDR3 DNA reads as TGCAGTGCTAGAGGTCAGCTCACCCACGAGCAGTACTTC. It encodes CSARGQLTHEQYF.

The chain carries TRBV28 and TRBJ1-1; possibly TRBD1 for D (5 bases). The length of the CDR3 is 16 residues. Trimming removed 6 bases at V and 4 bases at J, with 21 bases between. Germline assignment: CDR1 MDHEN and CDR2 SYDVKM. The CDR3 sequence: CASSSTPWGVLTEAFF. CDR3 bases: TGTGCCAGCAGCTCTACTCCGTGGGGGGTCCTCACTGAAGCTTTCTTT.

A few counts support this clonotype. The chain carries TRBV5-1 and TRBJ2-7; 7 bases align to TRBD2. The ends lost 4 bases at V and 1 base at J; junction bases unmatched: 8. Germline V gives CDR1 SGHRS, CDR2 YFSETQ. The CDR3 covers 15 residues. CDR3: CASSLERGLSYEQYF. DNA of the CDR3: TGCGCCAGCAGCCTAGAGCGGGGCTTGTCCTACGAGCAGTACTTC.

The chain joins TRBV5-1 to TRBJ2-1, with TRBD1 matching over 8 bases. V gave up 4 bases and J gave up 8 bases; unmatched junction bases: 11. The CDR3 totals 15 residues. Germline lookup yields CDR1 SGHRS and CDR2 YFSETQ. The CDR3 loop reads CASSGEDRAVHEQFF. The CDR3 nucleotides read TGCGCCAGCAGCGGTGAGGACAGGGCGGTCCATGAGCAGTTCTTC.

This chain links TRBV20-1 with TRBJ2-1; D is possibly TRBD1 or TRBD2 (5 bases each). V lost 3 bases, J lost 8 bases, and 14 bases lay in between. Germline CDR1 is DFQATT and CDR2 is SNEGSKA (reference sequence). The CDR3 spans 13 residues. In nucleotides, the CDR3 is TGCAGTGCTAGCGGGGCTAGTGTATATGAGCAGTTCTTC. Amino acids: CSASGASVYEQFF.